This T cell receptor beta chain derives from a study of blood T cell repertoires in COVID-19. Study in general: Acute and convalescent COVID-19 specimens originated in the United States, Italy and Spain. In each case, the material was cDNA or gDNA derived from T cells, B-cell-depleted T cells, or PBMCs.

Seattle's enrolled individuals joined amid active infection and were then monitored longitudinally. Methods used by the authors: Amplification from reference gene primers served as the basis for estimated nucleated cell counts. Measured with immunoSEQ multiplex PCR; TCRdb has only the in-frame clones, and not every one. That table furnishes V, J and clone size, whereas the DNA furnished D and trimming. The sample gives 130,000 to 150,000 clones, approximately 85% of which show up once; 6.5% to 9.5% is in the top ten. V lost 4 bases, J lost 5 bases, and 15 bases lay in between. Germline V gives CDR1 SGHNT, CDR2 YYREEE (reference sequence). The CDR3 covers 15 residues.

The sample was peripheral blood. The chain recombines TRBV5-4 with TRBJ2-2; tentatively, D is TRBD1 (5 bases). This receptor was taken from a woman between 55 and 75 years old with COVID-19, enrolled during active disease. The CDR3 reads CASSVRALGTGELFF. The CDR3 DNA is TGTGCCAGCAGCGTCAGGGCCCTTGGGACCGGGGAGCTGTTTTTT.